These T cell receptor beta chains were read from a single sample in a study of cytomegalovirus exposure and HLA in healthy donors. Repertoires were generated with immunoSEQ multiplex PCR, while TCRdb's copy carries only in-frame clones and drops some. The sample holds 250,000 to 400,000 clones, 88% seen once. Sequencing was performed on PBMCs. Every receptor here comes from a young man in good health and CMV-seronegative. Both conserved end residues are part of each CDR3. The D gene is left open where the match is weak. Rows give clone size only sometimes, using once, few, many, or a class for an expanded clone.

clone_size: .; v_call: TRBV6-5; d_call: .; j_call: TRBJ2-2; cdr3_nt: TGTGCCAGCAGCTCAGGGCAGAACACCGGGGAGCTGTTTTTT; cdr3_aa: CASSSGQNTGELFF
clone_size: .; v_call: TRBV19; d_call: .; j_call: TRBJ1-1; cdr3_nt: TGTGCCAGTAAACCCCAGGGGACTGAAGCTTTCTTT; cdr3_aa: CASKPQGTEAFF
clone_size: .; v_call: TRBV10-1; d_call: .; j_call: TRBJ2-4; cdr3_nt: TGCGCCAGGTTGGGGCTAGCCAAAAACATTCAGTACTTC; cdr3_aa: CARLGLAKNIQYF
clone_size: .; v_call: TRBV9; d_call: .; j_call: TRBJ1-4; cdr3_nt: TGTGCCAGCAGCGCTTTAGGTGACAGTCAGAAACTGTTTTTT; cdr3_aa: CASSALGDSQKLFF
clone_size: .; v_call: TRBV6-1; d_call: .; j_call: TRBJ1-2; cdr3_nt: TGTGCCAGCAGTGAACAGGGGTGGGACTATGGCTACACCTTC; cdr3_aa: CASSEQGWDYGYTF
clone_size: .; v_call: TRBV7-2; d_call: .; j_call: TRBJ2-1; cdr3_nt: TGTGCCAGCAGCTCGACCGGGACTGGCTACAATGAGCAGTTCTTC; cdr3_aa: CASSSTGTGYNEQFF
clone_size: .; v_call: TRBV10-3; d_call: TRBD1; j_call: TRBJ1-3; cdr3_nt: TGTGCCATCAGTGAGCAGGGGGCTCGGTCTGGAAACACCATATATTTT; cdr3_aa: CAISEQGARSGNTIYF
clone_size: medium-sized; v_call: TRBV29-1; d_call: TRBD1; j_call: TRBJ2-1; cdr3_nt: TGCAGCGTTAGGACAGGGACGGACAGAAGGCAGTTCTTC; cdr3_aa: CSVRTGTDRRQFF
clone_size: .; v_call: TRBV27; d_call: .; j_call: TRBJ1-1; cdr3_nt: TGTGCCAGCAGTTTTGGACAAAACGTCGAAGCTTTCTTT; cdr3_aa: CASSFGQNVEAFF
clone_size: .; v_call: TRBV16; d_call: .; j_call: TRBJ1-6; cdr3_nt: TGTGCCAGCAGCCAATCTCAGGTATCCTCACCCCTCCACTTT; cdr3_aa: CASSQSQVSSPLHF
clone_size: .; v_call: TRBV5-5; d_call: TRBD1; j_call: TRBJ1-2; cdr3_nt: TGTGCCAGCAGCCGGACAGGGGGCCGTGGCTACACCTTC; cdr3_aa: CASSRTGGRGYTF
clone_size: .; v_call: TRBV13; d_call: .; j_call: TRBJ2-7; cdr3_nt: TGTGCCAGCAGCATCTACGGAGGGGACGAGCAGTACTTC; cdr3_aa: CASSIYGGDEQYF
clone_size: .; v_call: TRBV6-6; d_call: .; j_call: TRBJ2-2; cdr3_nt: TGTGCCAGCAGCCAGACAGAGAAGGGGGAGCTGTTTTTT; cdr3_aa: CASSQTEKGELFF
clone_size: .; v_call: TRBV15; d_call: TRBD1; j_call: TRBJ1-3; cdr3_nt: TGTGCCACCAGCAGAGACCCGCGGCAGGGGGCCTACTCTGGAAACACCATATATTTT; cdr3_aa: CATSRDPRQGAYSGNTIYF
clone_size: few; v_call: TRBV18; d_call: TRBD1; j_call: TRBJ1-3; cdr3_nt: TGTGCCAGCTCACGGGACAGCCGCTCTGGAAACACCATATATTTT; cdr3_aa: CASSRDSRSGNTIYF
clone_size: .; v_call: TRBV19; d_call: TRBD1; j_call: TRBJ1-1; cdr3_nt: TGTGCCAGTAGTATGAGGGCAGGGGGATGGACTGAAGCTTTCTTT; cdr3_aa: CASSMRAGGWTEAFF
clone_size: .; v_call: TRBV7-8; d_call: TRBD2; j_call: TRBJ2-7; cdr3_nt: TGTGCCAGCAGCCCCCGGACTAGCGGGGGGGAGACTGACGAGCAGTACTTC; cdr3_aa: CASSPRTSGGETDEQYF
clone_size: .; v_call: TRBV18; d_call: TRBD2; j_call: TRBJ2-4; cdr3_nt: TGTGCCAGCTCACTAGCGGGCCAAAACATTCAGTACTTC; cdr3_aa: CASSLAGQNIQYF
clone_size: .; v_call: TRBV10-3; d_call: TRBD1; j_call: TRBJ1-2; cdr3_nt: TGTGCCATCAGTGTGGGACAGGGGAACTATGGCTACACCTTC; cdr3_aa: CAISVGQGNYGYTF
clone_size: .; v_call: TRBV13; d_call: TRBD1; j_call: TRBJ2-7; cdr3_nt: TGTGCCAGCAGCTGGGGGGACAGGGCCTACGAGCAGTACTTC; cdr3_aa: CASSWGDRAYEQYF
clone_size: .; v_call: TRBV5-4; d_call: TRBD2; j_call: TRBJ2-5; cdr3_nt: TGTGCCAGCAGCACATTAGCGGGGCTGGAGACCCAGTACTTC; cdr3_aa: CASSTLAGLETQYF
clone_size: .; v_call: TRBV6-5; d_call: .; j_call: TRBJ1-4; cdr3_nt: TGTGCCAGCAGTCGAGGGGGTCCGAATGAAAAACTGTTTTTT; cdr3_aa: CASSRGGPNEKLFF
clone_size: .; v_call: TRBV19; d_call: .; j_call: TRBJ1-5; cdr3_nt: TGTGCCAGTAGTATAGTCCCAGGGGATAATCAGCCCCAGCATTTT; cdr3_aa: CASSIVPGDNQPQHF
clone_size: .; v_call: TRBV7-2; d_call: TRBD1; j_call: TRBJ1-3; cdr3_nt: TGTGCCAGCAGCCCACCGTCCGGGACAGTTGGAAACACCATATATTTT; cdr3_aa: CASSPPSGTVGNTIYF
clone_size: .; v_call: TRBV5-1; d_call: .; j_call: TRBJ2-3; cdr3_nt: TGCGCCAGCAGCAACGGGGGGCGAGACACAGATACGCAGTATTTT; cdr3_aa: CASSNGGRDTDTQYF
clone_size: .; v_call: TRBV6-5; d_call: TRBD1; j_call: TRBJ1-2; cdr3_nt: TGTGCCAGCATCCGAGCCGGGACAGACTATGGCTACACCTTC; cdr3_aa: CASIRAGTDYGYTF
clone_size: few; v_call: TRBV5-4; d_call: TRBD1; j_call: TRBJ1-2; cdr3_nt: TGTGCCAGCAGCCACATTGGATCGGGACAGTCTTTATTGGGCTACACCTTC; cdr3_aa: CASSHIGSGQSLLGYTF
clone_size: .; v_call: TRBV5-1; d_call: .; j_call: TRBJ1-5; cdr3_nt: TGCGCCAGCAGCTTGGGGGCCGGCAATCAGCCCCAGCATTTT; cdr3_aa: CASSLGAGNQPQHF
clone_size: .; v_call: TRBV11-2; d_call: TRBD2; j_call: TRBJ2-7; cdr3_nt: TGTGCCAGCAGCTCTCGACTAGCGGGGGTCGAGCAGTACTTC; cdr3_aa: CASSSRLAGVEQYF
clone_size: .; v_call: TRBV5-4; d_call: .; j_call: TRBJ1-1; cdr3_nt: TGTGCCAGCAGCTTGGTCCAGGGCCCTGAAGCTTTCTTT; cdr3_aa: CASSLVQGPEAFF
clone_size: .; v_call: TRBV6-6; d_call: TRBD1; j_call: TRBJ1-4; cdr3_nt: TGTGCCAGCAGTTTAATACCCGGGACAGGGGAAGAAAAACTGTTTTTT; cdr3_aa: CASSLIPGTGEEKLFF
clone_size: .; v_call: TRBV2; d_call: .; j_call: TRBJ1-6; cdr3_nt: TGTGCCAGCATACAGAGCTCCTATAATTCACCCCCCCACTTT; cdr3_aa: CASIQSSYNSPPHF
clone_size: .; v_call: TRBV7-8; d_call: .; j_call: TRBJ1-6; cdr3_nt: TGTGCCAGCAGCTTAATTCCTTCCCCGGGAGGAAGAAATTCACCCCTCCACTTT; cdr3_aa: CASSLIPSPGGRNSPLHF
clone_size: .; v_call: TRBV7-2; d_call: .; j_call: TRBJ1-2; cdr3_nt: TGTGCCAGCAGCTTCCAGACCGGGACACAGTTTAATGGCTACACCTTC; cdr3_aa: CASSFQTGTQFNGYTF
clone_size: .; v_call: TRBV9; d_call: .; j_call: TRBJ2-1; cdr3_nt: TGTGCCAGCAGCGTAGGCCTAGCGAACTACAATGAGCAGTTCTTC; cdr3_aa: CASSVGLANYNEQFF
clone_size: once; v_call: TRBV20-1; d_call: .; j_call: TRBJ2-1; cdr3_nt: TGCAGTGCTAGAGAGAGCAGGCCTCAGTTCTTC; cdr3_aa: CSARESRPQFF
clone_size: .; v_call: TRBV7-2; d_call: .; j_call: TRBJ1-1; cdr3_nt: TGTGCCAGCAGCTTGGGAGAGGTTAGGGCTGAAGCTTTCTTT; cdr3_aa: CASSLGEVRAEAFF
clone_size: .; v_call: TRBV7-2; d_call: TRBD1; j_call: TRBJ1-1; cdr3_nt: TGTGCCAGCAGTTCGACAGGGTTCACTGAAGCTTTCTTT; cdr3_aa: CASSSTGFTEAFF
clone_size: .; v_call: TRBV5-1; d_call: .; j_call: TRBJ1-3; cdr3_nt: TGCGCCAGCAGCTTAGGACAGAACCATCCTGGAAACACCATATATTTT; cdr3_aa: CASSLGQNHPGNTIYF
clone_size: .; v_call: TRBV12-5; d_call: .; j_call: TRBJ1-4; cdr3_nt: TGTGCTAGTGGTTTGGTAACTCAGGGTCAGGATGAAAAACTGTTTTTT; cdr3_aa: CASGLVTQGQDEKLFF
clone_size: few; v_call: TRBV10-3; d_call: .; j_call: TRBJ2-2; cdr3_nt: TGTGCCATCAGTGGATGGACAACCAACACCGGGGAGCTGTTTTTT; cdr3_aa: CAISGWTTNTGELFF
clone_size: .; v_call: TRBV6-5; d_call: .; j_call: TRBJ2-5; cdr3_nt: TGTGCCAGCAGCCCCTGGACTCGGGAGACCCAGTACTTC; cdr3_aa: CASSPWTRETQYF
clone_size: .; v_call: TRBV29-1; d_call: TRBD2; j_call: TRBJ2-5; cdr3_nt: TGCAGCACTAGCGGGGGGAACCAAGAGACCCAGTACTTC; cdr3_aa: CSTSGGNQETQYF
clone_size: .; v_call: TRBV5-4; d_call: .; j_call: TRBJ2-1; cdr3_nt: TGTGCCAGCAGCGAACACACTCGGAGCTCCTACAATGAGCAGTTCTTC; cdr3_aa: CASSEHTRSSYNEQFF